A selection of T cell receptor beta chains follows, all from one sample in a study of T cell responses to AZD1222 COVID-19 vaccine. Assay used: immunoSEQ multiplex PCR; TCRdb lists only in-frame clones, some missing. The sample yields 150,000 to 200,000 clones, 85% to 90% seen once. Sequenced here: peripheral blood, sampled on day 0 of AZD1222 vaccination. The receptors derive from an adult in good health. The CDR3 runs from the conserved cysteine through the conserved F or W. Each record gives: J gene, V gene, CDR3 protein.

J gene: TRBJ2-5; V gene: TRBV7-3; CDR3 protein: CASSVGTRETQYF
J gene: TRBJ2-1; V gene: TRBV24-1; CDR3 protein: CATSERGNEQFF
J gene: TRBJ1-6; V gene: TRBV5-1; CDR3 protein: CASSRGTGLSSYNSPLHF
J gene: TRBJ1-1; V gene: TRBV5-5; CDR3 protein: CASSLRGGVNTEAFF
J gene: TRBJ2-2; V gene: TRBV11-2; CDR3 protein: CASSPLGGTGELFF
J gene: TRBJ1-2; V gene: TRBV19; CDR3 protein: CASSPDPYGYTF
J gene: TRBJ2-7; V gene: TRBV3-1/TRBV3-2; CDR3 protein: CASSQTPYEQYF
J gene: TRBJ2-3; V gene: TRBV6-2/TRBV6-3; CDR3 protein: CASSYPGHAVGNTQYF
J gene: TRBJ1-1; V gene: TRBV6-4; CDR3 protein: CASSREPNTEAFF
J gene: TRBJ1-5; V gene: TRBV9; CDR3 protein: CASSETGDPNQPQHF
J gene: TRBJ1-4; V gene: TRBV27; CDR3 protein: CASQPRQGVVVYEKLFF
J gene: TRBJ1-2; V gene: TRBV6-5; CDR3 protein: CASRIQGSDGYTF
J gene: TRBJ2-1; V gene: TRBV18; CDR3 protein: CASSPPTDRDSYNEQFF
J gene: TRBJ2-7; V gene: TRBV29-1; CDR3 protein: CSVGTGEIYEQYF